Sequencing of this T cell receptor (beta chain) was carried out in a study of control samples from healthy donors and cancer patients. Clones were read by immunoSEQ multiplex PCR, and TCRdb kept only the in-frame ones, dropping some. The data show 400,000 to 500,000 clones, with 80% to 95% seen just once and 5.5% to 8% held by the top ten. This clone showed up just once. Germline CDR1 and CDR2: LNHDA and SQIVND (reference sequence). V trimming: 5 bases; J trimming: 10 bases; junction bases outside the gene matches: 14. The CDR3 totals 15 residues. The chain has TRBV19 and TRBJ1-1; 9 nucleotides match TRBD1. This TCR derives from a middle-aged man with head and neck cancer. The sequenced material came from PBMCs. The CDR3 here is CASSLQQGARLGAFF. The DNA of the CDR3 is TGTGCCAGTAGTCTGCAACAGGGGGCGCGCCTGGGAGCTTTCTTT. Full variable domain (missing parts from reference TRBV19 and TRBJ1-1): DGGITQSPKYLFRKEGQNVTLSCEQNLNHDAMYWYRQDPGQGLRLIYYSQIVNDFQKGDIAEGYSVSREKKESFPLTVTSAQKNPTAFYLCASSLQQGARLGAFFGQGTRLTVV.